This TCR beta chain was observed in a study of T-cell reconstitution after alpha-beta-depleted transplantation in children. A TCRbeta library incorporating unique molecular identifiers was prepared. Each CDR3 protein is one row after TCRdb ran MiXCR on the PCR reads. The table records 500,000 or so distinct CDR3 sequences, roughly 33% of them present only once. This CDR3 is 15 amino acids long. Germline CDR1 is MNHEY and CDR2 is SVGEGT. The V end was cut by 5 bases, the J end by 1 base, with 15 bases between. The rearrangement uses TRBV6-2 or TRBV6-3 and TRBJ2-7; D tentatively fits TRBD1 or TRBD2 (7 bases each). Sequencing was performed on PBMCs from the stem cell graft donor, taken from the stem cell graft. This receptor was obtained from a human donor who donated a stem cell graft to a child with aplastic anemia. CDR3 in amino acids: CASSRQGGRSYEQYF. In nucleotides, the CDR3 is TGTGCCAGCAGTCGTCAGGGGGGGAGATCCTACGAGCAGTACTTC.